The 13 T cell receptor beta chains below come from one sample, sequenced in a study of human T cells and chemical hapten exposure. Time point in this sample: patch test 2, 6 weeks after DPC sensitization. The treatment here: therapeutic diphenylcyclopropenone sensitization with weekly scalp DPC. TCRdb re-analysed the RACE reads in MiXCR, keeping a single row per CDR3 protein. The data contain approximately 85,000 distinct CDR3 sequences, 10% of them singletons. The sequenced sample was whole blood, obtained in connection with sensitization to the hapten diphenylcyclopropenone (DPC). The source is a woman aged 25 to 39 with alopecia areata. Some clones in this sample may be carry-over from other donors' samples.

This clonotype was counted between two and nine times. The CDR3 here is CASSQDLQGNQPQHF. The CDR3 DNA is TGTGCCAGCAGCCAAGATTTGCAGGGTAATCAGCCCCAGCATTTT. V gene TRBV3-1 combines with J gene TRBJ1-5, with D possibly being TRBD1 (5 bases). Deletions cut 0 bases from V and 4 bases from J, with 10 bases between. Germline CDR1 reads LGHDT; CDR2 reads YNNKEL (reference sequence). The CDR3 loop spans 15 amino acids.

The sample holds many counts of this clonotype. This sequence joins TRBV3-1 and TRBJ2-7; D is unresolved. Germline assignment: CDR1 LGHDT and CDR2 YNNKEL (reference sequence). This CDR3 spans 12 amino acids. The V end lost 0 bases, the J end lost 3 bases, and 3 bases lay between the germline ends. The CDR3 sequence is CASSQDFYEQYF. The CDR3 DNA sequence: TGTGCCAGCAGCCAAGATTTCTACGAGCAGTACTTC.

Regarding this clonotype: This may be a read error: a much more frequent sequence differs by one nucleotide. The chain uses TRBV4-3 and TRBJ2-3, with 8 bases that match TRBD2. The V gene end was trimmed by 7 bases and the J gene end by 6 bases; junction bases not matched to a gene: 12. The germline V gene has CDR1 LGHNA and CDR2 YSLEER. This CDR3 contains 15 residues. CDR3: CASIQRGSALDTQYF. For the CDR3, the DNA is TGCGCCAGCATCCAGCGGGGGAGCGCACTTGATACGCAGTATTTT.

Here the CDR3 reads CASSPFRDINEQFF. The CDR3 DNA sequence: TGTGCCAGCAGTCCGTTCCGGGACATCAATGAGCAGTTCTTC. The J gene is TRBJ2-1, the V gene TRBV12-3 or TRBV12-4, with D perhaps matching TRBD1 (6 bases). The CDR3 is 14 amino acids. The germline V and J ends were trimmed by 5 bases and 6 bases, with 14 bases remaining between them.

About this clonotype: A much larger clone is a single base away; this may be a read error. It is likely a read error, because the conserved phenylalanine at the end of the CDR3 is missing. The chain links TRBV29-1 to TRBJ1-1; D is uncertain. V was clipped by 4 bases and J by 6 bases, with 15 bases between them. Per the germline V gene, CDR1 is SQVTM and CDR2 is ANQGSEA. The CDR3 runs 13 residues. The CDR3 loop is CSVVWDSGAEAFY. The DNA of the CDR3 is TGCAGCGTTGTTTGGGATAGTGGGGCTGAAGCTTTCTAT.

This clonotype was counted between two and nine times. The chain combines TRBV29-1 with TRBJ1-3; D unclear. The V gene's germline CDR1 is SQVTM and CDR2 ANQGSEA. With 7 bases removed from V and 0 bases from J, the gap between germline ends came to 10 bases. The length of the CDR3 is 13 residues. CDR3 sequence reads: CSADGISGNTIYF. The DNA of the CDR3 is TGCAGCGCCGACGGTATCTCTGGAAACACCATATATTTT.

In this sample, this clonotype turned up a few times. The rearrangement links TRBV28 to TRBJ2-7, with D perhaps TRBD2 (5 bases). Germline V gene sequence: CDR1 MDHEN, CDR2 SYDVKM. The CDR3 runs to 13 residues. V gave up 6 bases and J gave up 5 bases, with 14 bases separating them. CDR3 DNA: TGTGCCAGCAGAATCCCGGCCGGGGACGAGCAGTACTTC. Protein: CASRIPAGDEQYF.

In this sample, this clonotype turned up many times. This chain joins TRBV20-1 and TRBJ1-2; D remains unclear. Germline V gives CDR1 DFQATT, CDR2 SNEGSKA (reference sequence). The CDR3 covers 8 residues. The DNA of the CDR3 is TGCTCGGTAGATGGCTACACCTTC. It encodes CSVDGYTF.

The rearrangement uses TRBV7-8 and TRBJ1-6; TRBD1 matches 7 bases. V lost 3 bases and J lost 5; bases outside the gene matches: 10. Germline V CDR1 and CDR2: SGHVS, FQNEAQ. This CDR3 region has 17 residues. The CDR3 is CASSFDAGGKNNSPLHF. DNA for the CDR3: TGTGCCAGCAGCTTCGACGCAGGGGGAAAAAATAATTCACCCCTCCACTTT.

This clonotype was detected many times. The chain couples TRBV7-8 to TRBJ1-1, with 7 nucleotides matching TRBD1. CDR1 and CDR2 from the germline V gene are SGHVS and FQNEAQ. Trimming took 4 bases from V and 5 from J; bases not matched to a gene: 7. The CDR3 contains 14 residues. CDR3: CASSSQGLRTEAFF. The CDR3 DNA follows: TGTGCCAGCAGCTCACAGGGGCTTAGAACTGAAGCTTTCTTT.

The chain employs TRBV12-5 and TRBJ1-1; 12 nucleotides match TRBD1. The germline CDR1 and CDR2 sequences are LGHNT and FRNRAP. This CDR3 is built from 14 residues. The J segment lost 4 bases and the V segment lost 6 bases, leaving 3 bases of the junction unmatched. CDR3 sequence (DNA): TGTGCTAGTGGAGGGACAGGGGGCCTCACTGAAGCTTTCTTT. It is translated as CASGGTGGLTEAFF.

This clonotype was detected many times. V is TRBV20-1 and J is TRBJ2-1; the D is unclear. This CDR3 region has 13 residues. The V and J ends lost 7 bases and 6 bases respectively, with 16 bases between them. Germline V lookup: CDR1 DFQATT, CDR2 SNEGSKA (reference sequence). CDR3 in amino acids: CSVPIGGRNEQFF. DNA of the CDR3: TGCAGTGTACCGATTGGCGGACGCAATGAGCAGTTCTTC.

V is TRBV12-3 or TRBV12-4 and J is TRBJ1-6; D possibly corresponds to TRBD1 (6 bases). The CDR3 is 13 residues long. Trimming stripped 5 bases from V and 7 bases from J, with 9 bases between. The CDR3 loop is CASSARGNSPLHF. CDR3 nucleotides: TGTGCCAGCAGTGCCAGGGGAAATTCACCCCTCCACTTT.